This T cell receptor beta chain was sequenced during a study of siplizumab effects on memory and regulatory T cells. General study points: Apparently key alloresponse contributors, naive T cells also seemed more diverse than memory cells. Whether the proliferating Tregs (from siplizumab cultures) were suppressive was not confirmed. Unstimulated subsets contained matches for only a minor fraction of alloreactive clones. Mappable alloreactive CD4+ clones were on average 68.8% Treg-derived with siplizumab, about 26% in controls.

The CDR3 has 16 amino acids. The germline V gene has CDR1 SGHKS and CDR2 YYEKEE (reference sequence). Trimming took 4 bases from V and 5 from J, leaving 18 bases between them. The data were produced by immunoSEQ multiplex PCR, yet TCRdb's version contains in-frame clones alone and is incomplete. Here the sample spans more than 60,000 clones, just over 90% being singletons. As concerns this clone: Its matching antigen is unknown.

The clonotype was recovered from a human donor in good health. The chain uses TRBV5-5 and TRBJ2-2; D perhaps matches TRBD2 (6 bases). The source material was CD8+ T cells sorted from blood. Here the CDR3 reads CASSTSVGGRTGELFF. The CDR3 coding sequence is TGTGCCAGCAGCACCTCGGTCGGGGGAAGAACCGGGGAGCTGTTTTTT.